The T cell receptor (beta chain) under discussion was sequenced for a study of shared clonotypes between healthy human individuals. This table comes from immunoSEQ multiplex PCR, and its TCRdb copy is limited to in-frame clones, with some not included. The sample has 850,000 to 1,200,000 clones; around 74% are singletons. Study-level points and caveats: It was the non-shared clonotypes that had lower generation probabilities than clonotypes shared by all four donors.

CDR1 is LNHDA, CDR2 SQIVND, per germline (reference sequence). V shed 0 bases and J shed 5 bases, with 8 bases lying between them. The CDR3 has 14 amino acids. On this clone: Its antigen is still unknown.

Sample: memory CD4+ T cells sorted from blood. Noted subset: CD45RA-negative fraction. The rearrangement uses TRBV19 and TRBJ1-5; possible D gene TRBD1, 6 bases. This sequence originates from a man between 18 and 29 years old in good health. CDR3 sequence (DNA): TGTGCCAGTAGTATAGAGGGGGGCTATCAGCCCCAGCATTTT. It specifies CASSIEGGYQPQHF.